This entry features one T cell receptor beta chain sequence. Its target is not known. Sequencing of the DNA from cultured CD4+ T cells was carried out with the Oncomine TCR Beta short-read assay. Scientists extracted genomic DNA from CD4+ T cells grown in culture. TCRdb itself ran the PCR reads through MiXCR, one entry per CDR3 protein. The sample gives about 21,000 distinct CDR3 sequences, less than 50% of which show up once; approximately 5.3% is in the top ten. This entry belongs to a study of vaccination and CD4 T cells after COVID-19. Study-wide results and caveats: Median reactive clonotypes, those recognizing SARS-CoV-2, rose from around 20 to 38, not significantly.

The V and J ends lost 6 bases and 1 base respectively, with 9 bases between them. The CDR3 is 13 residues long. Per the germline V gene, CDR1 is SNHLY and CDR2 is FYNNEI. The sample's treatment: approximately nine-day PBMC culture with coronavirus spike peptide pools or control peptides (ViraFEST assay). The TCR originated in a human donor who had recovered from COVID-19. The rearrangement joins TRBV2 to TRBJ1-1; TRBD1 is a possible D gene (5 bases). The sequencing used CD4+ T cells from blood, cultured in vitro, collected before SARS-CoV-2 vaccination. As DNA, the CDR3 is TGTGCCAGCAGCGCCGACAGGAACACTGAAGCTTTCTTT. This encodes CASSADRNTEAFF. Based on the CDR3 plus reference TRBV2 and TRBJ1-1, the full variable domain is EPEVTQTPSHQVTQMGQEVILRCVPISNHLYFYWYRQILGQKVEFLVSFYNNEISEKSEIFDDQFSVERPDGSNFTLKIRSTKLEDSAMYFCASSADRNTEAFFGQGTRLTVV.